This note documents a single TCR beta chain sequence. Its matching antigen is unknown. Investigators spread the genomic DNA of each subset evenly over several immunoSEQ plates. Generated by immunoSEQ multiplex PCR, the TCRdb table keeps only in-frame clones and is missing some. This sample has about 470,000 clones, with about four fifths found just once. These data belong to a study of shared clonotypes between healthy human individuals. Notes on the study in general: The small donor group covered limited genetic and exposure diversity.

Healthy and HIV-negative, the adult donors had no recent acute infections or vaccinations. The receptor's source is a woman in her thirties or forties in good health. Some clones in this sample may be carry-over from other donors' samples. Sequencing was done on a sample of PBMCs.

The CDR3 bases are TGTGCCAGTAGTCAAAGAAGGGGACAGGGGAGGATCGAGCAGTACTTC. As protein: CASSQRRGQGRIEQYF. The rearrangement joins TRBV19 to TRBJ2-7; 10 nucleotides agree with TRBD1. Unmatched junction bases numbered 13, after V lost 5 bases and J lost 6 bases. Germline assignment: CDR1 LNHDA and CDR2 SQIVND (reference sequence). The length of the CDR3 is 16 residues.